The TCR beta chain described here comes from a study of preoperative IRX-2 immunotherapy in early breast cancer. Method: immunoSEQ multiplex PCR; TCRdb's copy keeps in-frame clones and lacks some. The sample yields approximately 28,000 clones, 70% to 85% seen once. The CDR3 runs to 14 residues. The V and J ends lost 4 bases and 6 bases, in that order; junction bases with no gene match: 8. CDR1 is MNHGY, CDR2 SAAAGT, per germline. Treatment indicated: preoperative locoregional IRX-2 cytokine immunotherapy. Samples came from a phase Ib trial of preoperative locoregional IRX-2 cytokine immunotherapy. This specimen was acquired from a patient treated with IRX-2 immunotherapy. This chain uses TRBV6-8 with TRBJ1-1, with 7 bases identical to TRBD1. This receptor was taken from a human donor with breast cancer. Here the CDR3 reads CASSFRDRGSEAFF. The CDR3 bases are TGTGCCAGCAGTTTCCGGGACAGAGGTTCTGAAGCTTTCTTT.